This T cell receptor (beta chain) was sequenced for a study of cytomegalovirus exposure and HLA in healthy donors. Regarding the study as a whole: Researchers reportedly found TCR beta sequences accurately predicted most subjects' HLA-A and HLA-B alleles. Across donors, most TCRs were seen rarely, yet some public ones were widespread. Apparent HLA restriction characterized most CMV-associated TCR beta chains in a later analysis.

This CDR3 has 15 amino acids. Germline V CDR1 and CDR2: SEHNR, FQNEAQ (reference sequence). The PCR contained 60 Vbeta and 13 Jbeta primers. Sequencing was performed with immunoSEQ multiplex PCR; in TCRdb, only in-frame clones are kept and a portion is missing. Altogether approximately 44,000 clones are present, about 85% being singletons, with the ten largest covering under 3%. Comment on this clone: The target antigen is unknown. Sequence at one end of the junction differs from germline and may be a read error.

The sequenced sample was PBMCs. The rearrangement links TRBV7-9 to TRBJ1-1, with TRBD1 matching 11 bases. The TCR comes from a man in his forties or fifties in good health and CMV-seronegative. In DNA form, the CDR3 reads TGTTCCAGCAGCTCAGGAACGGACAGGGGGCCTGAAGCTTTCTTT. Residues: CSSSSGTDRGPEAFF.